A single sample is the source of the 30 T cell receptor beta chains below, sequenced in a study of Graves' ophthalmopathy and Graves' hyperthyroidism. From RNA, the CDR3 regions of TCR beta chains were amplified and sequenced. First-round RT-PCR used HTBI primers; second-round multiplex PCR followed. One entry per CDR3 protein results from TCRdb running MiXCR on the multiplex PCR reads. The sample has about 600,000 distinct CDR3 sequences, approximately 37% seen once. Specimen: peripheral blood or thyroid tissue (not recorded which). The receptors were sampled from an adult man with Graves' hyperthyroidism.

This clonotype was found many times. The chain joins TRBV2 to TRBJ1-4; D is unresolved. CDR1 and CDR2 (germline): SNHLY, FYNNEI. The CDR3 loop spans 16 amino acids. V lost 7 bases to trimming and J lost 8 bases, with 23 bases between them. The CDR3 DNA is TGTGCCAGCACCGGCGCCCGCGCGGAAGAAAGGGAAAAACTGTTTTTT. Amino acids: CASTGARAEEREKLFF.

The genes are TRBV28 and TRBJ2-7, with 8 nucleotides matching TRBD1. The CDR3 runs 15 residues. V dropped 5 bases and J dropped 0; count of bases not matched to a gene: 6. CDR1 and CDR2 (germline): MDHEN, SYDVKM. Here the CDR3 DNA reads TGTGCCAGCAGTGGCGGAGGGACAGGCTCCTACGAGCAGTACTTC. This encodes CASSGGGTGSYEQYF.

The table lists this clonotype with many counts. This chain joins TRBV12-3 or TRBV12-4 and TRBJ1-5; a possible D gene is TRBD1 (6 bases). Trimming shortened V by 1 base and J by 2 bases, and 9 bases separated the two germline ends. This CDR3 is built from 15 residues. CDR3 in DNA: TGTGCCAGCAGTTTAGATGCAGGGGGCAATCAGCCCCAGCATTTT. It yields the protein CASSLDAGGNQPQHF.

This clonotype was seen repeatedly, ten times or more. The chain couples TRBV20-1 to TRBJ1-1; D gene ambiguous. Deletions cut 2 bases from V and 1 base from J, with 5 bases between. This CDR3 contains 12 residues. In germline, CDR1 is DFQATT, CDR2 SNEGSKA (reference sequence). Here the CDR3 DNA reads TGCAGTGCTAGACCCGCGAACACTGAAGCTTTCTTT. It codes for CSARPANTEAFF.

This clonotype was detected ten times or more. The genes are TRBV7-9 and TRBJ2-5, with a tentative D call TRBD2 (5 bases). The V end was cut by 6 bases, the J end by 5 bases, with 22 bases between. The CDR3 sequence is 16 residues long. Germline V lookup: CDR1 SEHNR, CDR2 FQNEAQ (reference sequence). Here the CDR3 DNA reads TGTGCCAGCAGTCTTACGGTCCAGGCTCGAGGGGAGACCCAGTACTTC. This translates into CASSLTVQARGETQYF.

CDR3 loop: CASSLGATGVRTGELFF. For the CDR3, the DNA is TGCGCCAGCAGCTTGGGGGCAACAGGGGTTCGAACCGGGGAGCTGTTTTTT. The rearrangement joins TRBV5-1 to TRBJ2-2; 7 bases agree with TRBD1. Per germline, CDR1 SGHRS and CDR2 YFSETQ. The J segment lost 5 bases and the V segment lost 0 bases, leaving 10 bases of the junction unmatched. This CDR3 is built from 17 residues.

In its sample, this clonotype was seen a few times. Without the conserved terminal phenylalanine or tryptophan, this CDR3 likely stems from a read error. The chain joins TRBV7-9 to TRBJ1-1, with D perhaps matching TRBD1 (6 bases). The CDR3 runs to 14 residues. V dropped 1 base and J dropped 3 bases, with 9 bases sitting between them. The germline gives CDR1 SEHNR, CDR2 FQNEAQ (reference sequence). CDR3 residues: CASSLGGQYTEAFS. CDR3 coding DNA: TGTGCCAGCAGCTTAGGGGGGCAGTACACTGAAGCTTTCTCT.

The CDR3 nucleotides read TGTGCCTGGGGTCGGAAGAACACTGAAGCTTTCTTT. It codes for CAWGRKNTEAFF. The J gene is TRBJ1-1, the V gene TRBV30, with D hard to call. CDR1 is GTSNPN and CDR2 is SVGIG in the germline V gene (reference sequence). The CDR3 is made up of 12 amino acids. Trimming took off 5 bases at V and 1 base at J, with 8 bases between the two ends.

A note on this clonotype: At one end, the junction sequence differs from germline, possibly due to a read error. The chain couples TRBV11-1 to TRBJ1-1; unclear D gene. CDR3 length: 14 residues. CDR1 and CDR2 (germline): SGHAT, FQDESV (reference sequence). This CDR3 is CASSLSTGNTEASF. The CDR3 region has the DNA TGTGCCAGCAGCCTAAGCACCGGGAACACTGAAGCTTCCTTT.

In its sample, this clonotype was seen many times. CDR3 residues: CASSVPAGQGSYEQYF. DNA of the CDR3: TGTGCCAGCAGCGTACCCGCCGGACAGGGATCGTACGAGCAGTACTTC. The chain combines TRBV5-8 with TRBJ2-7; 8 bases line up with TRBD1. The CDR3 has 16 residues. Germline CDR1 and CDR2: SGHTS and YDEGEE. The J segment lost 4 bases and the V segment lost 4 bases, leaving 13 bases of the junction unmatched.

This clonotype was seen a few times. The rearrangement uses TRBV27 and TRBJ1-4; D ambiguous. Looked up from germline, CDR1 is MNHEY and CDR2 is SMNVEV (reference sequence). This CDR3 region has 15 residues. Trimming pared 1 base from V and 4 bases from J, leaving 10 bases between. The CDR3 here is CASSLLSSINEKLFF. The CDR3 DNA reads as TGTGCCAGCAGTTTATTGTCCAGTATTAATGAAAAACTGTTTTTT.

This clonotype was observed at least ten times. The rearrangement uses TRBV29-1 and TRBJ2-7, with TRBD2 matching 7 bases. The V gene end was trimmed by 4 bases and the J gene end by 2 bases; junction bases not matched to a gene: 5. The CDR3 extends over 13 amino acids. Germline V lookup: CDR1 SQVTM, CDR2 ANQGSEA. In DNA, the CDR3 is TGCAGCGTTGTGGCTAGCGGCGCCTACGAGCAGTACTTC. Its translation: CSVVASGAYEQYF.

This clonotype was seen many times. The gene calls are TRBV12-3 or TRBV12-4 and TRBJ1-1; D remains unclear. The CDR3 has 14 amino acids. The V and J ends lost 1 base and 1 base respectively, with 7 bases between them. CDR3 nucleotide sequence: TGTGCCAGCAGTTTAGTCCAGGCGAACACTGAAGCTTTCTTT. Translated: CASSLVQANTEAFF.

The chain employs TRBV20-1 and TRBJ1-1; D uncertain. Per the germline V gene, CDR1 is DFQATT and CDR2 is SNEGSKA (reference sequence). The V gene lost 6 bases and the J gene lost 1 base, with 15 bases spanning the gap. CDR3 length: 14 amino acids. The CDR3 DNA reads TGCAGTGCCAGTAGTATACGGGGGAACACTGAAGCTTTCTTT. The encoded protein is CSASSIRGNTEAFF.

This clonotype was detected many times. The V and J genes are TRBV12-3 or TRBV12-4 and TRBJ2-2; 10 bases agree with TRBD2. CDR3 length: 16 residues. J was trimmed by 3 bases and V by 6 bases; bases with no gene match: 7. As DNA, the CDR3 is TGTGCCAGCAGACCGGGACTAGCGTCGTACACCGGGGAGCTGTTTTTT. Amino acids: CASRPGLASYTGELFF.

This clonotype was counted at least ten times. This chain connects TRBV2 to TRBJ1-4; TRBD1 matches 8 bases. The CDR3 loop spans 14 amino acids. Germline CDR1 is SNHLY and CDR2 is FYNNEI. With 7 bases clipped from V and 7 bases from J, the junction kept 8 bases outside the gene matches. This CDR3 is CASIPGTGLEKLFF. The CDR3 DNA reads TGTGCCAGCATTCCCGGGACAGGCCTTGAAAAACTGTTTTTT.

The chain recombines TRBV5-4 with TRBJ2-5, with 13 bases matching TRBD2. This CDR3 region has 15 residues. After removal of 4 bases from V and 2 bases from J, the junction contained 2 bases not matched to a gene. CDR1 and CDR2 from the germline V gene are SGHNT and YYREEE (reference sequence). The CDR3, as DNA: TGTGCCAGCAGCGGGACTAGCGGGGAACAAGAGACCCAGTACTTC. It is translated as CASSGTSGEQETQYF.

The CDR3 loop reads CASSSPGRAGSPLHF. Written as DNA, the CDR3 is TGTGCCAGCAGTTCGCCAGGGCGGGCAGGATCACCCCTCCACTTT. The chain employs TRBV27 and TRBJ1-6, with D tentatively TRBD1 (5 bases). The V end was cut by 4 bases, the J end by 10 bases, with 17 bases between. This CDR3 comprises 15 residues. Germline V gene data show CDR1 as MNHEY and CDR2 as SMNVEV (reference sequence).

This clonotype has more than one count but fewer than ten. The rearrangement joins TRBV2 to TRBJ2-3; D possibly corresponds to TRBD2 (6 bases). This CDR3 has 15 residues. The V gene lost 3 bases and the J gene lost 0 bases, with 10 bases spanning the gap. From germline, CDR1 is SNHLY and CDR2 FYNNEI. The CDR3 DNA follows: TGTGCCAGCAGTGAGGGGACTTTTAGCACAGATACGCAGTATTTT. This encodes CASSEGTFSTDTQYF.

This clonotype was picked up a small number of times. The chain has TRBV20-1 and TRBJ2-7, with 7 positions matching TRBD1. Losses at the gene ends were 3 bases for V and 3 bases for J; bases not matched to a gene: 20. The germline V gene encodes CDR1 DFQATT and CDR2 SNEGSKA (reference sequence). This CDR3 region has 18 residues. The CDR3 coding sequence is TGCAGTGCTAGGTCGTCCCCCGGTAGGGGACAGCTATTCTACGAGCAGTACTTC. It codes for CSARSSPGRGQLFYEQYF.

Details on this clonotype: Given the absence of the conserved phenylalanine or tryptophan at the CDR3 end, a read error is likely. J is TRBJ2-7 and V is TRBV5-1; no definite D call. This CDR3 contains 9 residues. The germline V gene has CDR1 SGHRS and CDR2 YFSETQ. With 4 bases removed from V and 10 bases from J, the gap between germline ends came to 6 bases. DNA of the CDR3: TGCGCCAGCAGCCGACGCCAGTACCCA. Protein sequence: CASSRRQYP.

This clonotype came up many times. This rearrangement joins TRBV9 to TRBJ2-2; D remains ambiguous. V gave up 0 bases and J gave up 8 bases, with 5 bases separating them. CDR3 size: 12 residues. Germline V gene lookup returns CDR1 SGDLS and CDR2 YYNGEE. The CDR3 DNA sequence: TGTGCCAGCAGCGTAGTTCGGGGGGAGCTGTTTTTT. Translated, it gives CASSVVRGELFF.

This clonotype was picked up a small number of times. The chain couples TRBV20-1 to TRBJ2-7; TRBD1 agrees at 7 bases. The end of the DNA is better explained by TRBJ2-1, so the J call may be wrong. The CDR3 consists of 13 residues. Germline CDR1 and CDR2: DFQATT and SNEGSKA (reference sequence). The DNA for the CDR3 is TGCAGTGCCCGAGGGGGCAGGGTCTATGAGCAGTTCTTC. Its protein is CSARGGRVYEQFF.

The sample holds a few counts of this clonotype. At one end the junction does not follow the germline gene, possibly because of a read error. V and J are TRBV20-1 and TRBJ2-7; 7 bases match TRBD1. This CDR3 comprises 13 residues. CDR1 and CDR2 (germline): DFQATT, SNEGSKA (reference sequence). CDR3 nucleotides: TGCAGTGCCAGAGAGTTACAGGGGTACGAGCAGTACTTC. Translated, it gives CSARELQGYEQYF.

Notes on this clonotype: The germline gene is not matched at one end of the junction; a read error may be the cause. V gene TRBV7-9 combines with J gene TRBJ2-5; D unresolved. The germline CDR1 and CDR2 sequences are SEHNR and FQNEAQ (reference sequence). The CDR3 is 16 residues long. CDR3 in amino acids: CASTDPRRPTGETQYF. CDR3 sequence (DNA): TGCGCCAGCACCGATCCCCGTCGACCTACCGGGGAGACCCAGTACTTC.

This chain uses TRBV20-1 with TRBJ2-2, with TRBD1 identical over 7 bases. The length of the CDR3 is 17 residues. Per the germline V gene, CDR1 is DFQATT and CDR2 is SNEGSKA (reference sequence). The J segment lost 5 bases and the V segment lost 0 bases, leaving 12 bases of the junction unmatched. CDR3 nucleotide sequence: TGCAGTGCTAGAGATACCGGACAGGAAAGGGAAACCGGGGAGCTGTTTTTT. It is translated as CSARDTGQERETGELFF.

Many counts were recorded for this clonotype. The chain joins TRBV12-3 or TRBV12-4 to TRBJ1-2; a possible D gene is TRBD1 (6 bases). The CDR3 runs 13 residues. V was shortened by 6 bases and J by 2 bases, with 10 bases between the two germline ends. The CDR3 spells CASSPDRNYGYTF. For the CDR3, the DNA is TGTGCCAGCAGCCCGGACAGAAACTATGGCTACACCTTC.

The chain uses TRBV20-1 and TRBJ2-7, with no clear D. CDR1 DFQATT and CDR2 SNEGSKA come from the germline V gene (reference sequence). CDR3 length equals 11 residues. V lost 4 bases to trimming and J lost 1 base, with 5 bases between them. The CDR3 protein is CSATQSYEQYF. The CDR3, as DNA: TGCAGTGCTACCCAGTCCTACGAGCAGTACTTC.

The table lists this clonotype with a count of one. This chain uses TRBV20-1 with TRBJ2-3; D perhaps matches TRBD2 (5 bases). Germline V CDR1 and CDR2: DFQATT, SNEGSKA (reference sequence). The V gene lost 1 base and the J gene lost 4 bases, with 18 bases spanning the gap. There are 16 residues in the CDR3. DNA for the CDR3: TGCAGTGCTAGAGTCGGCGGGCGCTTAGGCCCAGATACGCAGTATTTT. It codes for CSARVGGRLGPDTQYF.

Many counts were recorded for this clonotype. Here the CDR3 reads CASSIGVTGANVLTF. In nucleotides, the CDR3 is TGTGCCAGTAGTATTGGGGTTACAGGGGCCAACGTCCTGACTTTC. The chain employs TRBV19 and TRBJ2-6; no clear D gene. The germline gives CDR1 LNHDA, CDR2 SQIVND (reference sequence). V was pared by 3 bases and J by 4 bases, with 10 bases between. The CDR3 extends over 15 amino acids.